The 30 T cell receptor beta chains presented below share a single source sample, sequenced in a study of blood T cell repertoires in COVID-19. Using immunoSEQ multiplex PCR, the repertoire was profiled, and TCRdb retains in-frame clones only, with some absent. Of more than 85,000 clones listed, roughly 82% are singletons. What was sequenced was peripheral blood. The receptor set was obtained from a man in his 60s with acute or convalescent COVID-19.

This chain links TRBV6-5 with TRBJ2-3; 8 bases agree with TRBD2. The ends lost 0 bases at V and 3 bases at J; junction bases unmatched: 5. Germline loops: CDR1 MNHEY, CDR2 SVGAGI. The CDR3 runs 16 residues. Here the CDR3 DNA reads TGTGCCAGCAGTTACTCAGGGGCGGGGGGTACAGATACGCAGTATTTT. It encodes CASSYSGAGGTDTQYF.

The J gene is TRBJ2-2, the V gene TRBV5-6; TRBD1 matches 7 bases. The CDR3 runs 17 residues. CDR1 SGHDT and CDR2 YYEEEE come from the germline V gene. The V and J ends lost 0 bases and 4 bases, in that order; junction bases with no gene match: 9. The CDR3: CASSLVGRGGGTGELFF. CDR3 DNA: TGTGCCAGCAGCTTGGTGGGGAGAGGGGGCGGCACCGGGGAGCTGTTTTTT.

V gene TRBV7-9 combines with J gene TRBJ2-7; 7 bases match TRBD2. There are 13 residues in the CDR3. The junction had 4 bases not matched to a gene; V was cut back by 2 bases and J by 6 bases. CDR1 and CDR2 (germline): SEHNR, FQNEAQ (reference sequence). CDR3 DNA sequence: TGTGCCAGCAGCTTAAGGCCGGGGGGCGAGCAGTACGTC. It encodes CASSLRPGGEQYV.

This clone was seen once. The chain couples TRBV7-9 to TRBJ2-1, with 7 bases aligning to TRBD1. CDR3 length: 15 residues. Germline V CDR1 and CDR2: SEHNR, FQNEAQ (reference sequence). V shed 2 bases and J 4 bases; nucleotides not matched to a gene: 5. CDR3 in DNA: TGTGCCAGCAGCTTACTCCGGGACAGTTACAATGAGCAGTTCTTC. It encodes CASSLLRDSYNEQFF.

The CDR3 is CASSQSGTGGGLSPHTYEQYV. The CDR3 bases are TGCGCCAGCAGTCAATCAGGAACGGGAGGAGGCCTTTCTCCACACACTTACGAGCAGTACGTC. V gene TRBV23-1 combines with J gene TRBJ2-7; 7 nucleotides agree with TRBD2. TRBV23-1 is flagged as an ORF with uncertain function. The length of the CDR3 is 21 residues. The V and J ends lost 0 bases and 4 bases, in that order; junction bases with no gene match: 24.

The chain links TRBV5-1 to TRBJ2-6; D is unclear. The CDR3 consists of 15 residues. Trimming pared 2 bases from V and 0 bases from J, leaving 6 bases between. Germline assignment: CDR1 SGHRS and CDR2 YFSETQ. The CDR3: CASSFSDSGANVLTF. CDR3 nucleotide sequence: TGCGCCAGCAGCTTCTCAGACTCTGGGGCCAACGTCCTGACTTTC.

The rearrangement uses TRBV7-9 and TRBJ1-5; D is uncertain. The CDR3 has 15 residues. Trimming stripped 5 bases from V and 2 bases from J, with 13 bases between. Germline loops: CDR1 SEHNR, CDR2 FQNEAQ (reference sequence). CDR3 in amino acids: CASSPTGIGNQPQHF. As DNA, the CDR3 is TGTGCCAGCAGCCCCACCGGGATTGGCAATCAGCCCCAGCATTTT.

J is TRBJ2-3 and V is TRBV18; no firm D call. The CDR3 spans 13 residues. Trimming stripped 3 bases from V and 6 bases from J, with 10 bases between. Germline V lookup: CDR1 KGHSH, CDR2 LQKENI. CDR3 DNA: TGTGCCAGCTCACCGTCCCTTCGGGATACGCAGTATTTT. Residues: CASSPSLRDTQYF.

V gene TRBV7-8 combines with J gene TRBJ1-6; D perhaps matches TRBD1 (6 bases). Trimming removed 1 base at V and 10 bases at J, with 17 bases between. The CDR3 covers 16 residues. Germline-derived CDR1 and CDR2 are SGHVS and FQNEAQ. The CDR3 is CASSLGQGSSWSPLHF. The CDR3, as DNA: TGTGCCAGCAGCTTAGGGCAGGGGTCTTCATGGTCACCCCTCCACTTT.

The chain employs TRBV11-1 and TRBJ2-7; perhaps TRBD1 as D (6 bases). The CDR3 spans 14 residues. The germline gives CDR1 SGHAT, CDR2 FQDESV (reference sequence). The V end lost 3 bases, the J end lost 2 bases, and 11 bases lay between the germline ends. The CDR3 DNA follows: TGTGCCAGCAGCTTCTCACAGGGACCCTACGAGCAGTACTTC. As protein: CASSFSQGPYEQYF.

The CDR3 coding sequence is TGTGCCAGCAGCTTCAGAGCCGGAGGGTCAGATACGCAGTATTTT. This gives the protein CASSFRAGGSDTQYF. The J gene is TRBJ2-3, the V gene TRBV7-2, with TRBD2 as a possible D gene (6 bases). The length of the CDR3 is 15 residues. Trimming removed 3 bases at V and 4 bases at J, with 14 bases between. Germline V gives CDR1 SGHTA, CDR2 FQGNSA.

This chain connects TRBV6-2 or TRBV6-3 to TRBJ2-7, with a weak D call TRBD2 (5 bases). Between the trimmed V and J ends, which lost 6 bases and 5 bases, there was a span of 20 bases. The CDR3 runs to 15 residues. Germline loops: CDR1 MNHEY, CDR2 SVGEGT. The chain's CDR3 is CASSPRGQPKNEQYF. CDR3 nucleotide sequence: TGTGCCAGCAGCCCACGAGGGCAGCCTAAGAACGAGCAGTACTTC.

The rearrangement links TRBV27 to TRBJ1-2, with 11 bases fitting TRBD1. Unmatched junction bases numbered 5, after V lost 5 bases and J lost 9 bases. Germline CDR1 and CDR2: MNHEY and SMNVEV (reference sequence). This CDR3 has 13 residues. CDR3 in amino acids: CASSPGQGASYTF. The DNA of the CDR3 is TGTGCCAGCAGTCCCGGACAGGGGGCAAGCTACACCTTC.

This sequence joins TRBV19 and TRBJ1-6; 8 nucleotides line up with TRBD1. Germline CDR1 and CDR2: LNHDA and SQIVND (reference sequence). V shed 7 bases, J shed 8 bases, and the junction held 7 bases outside the gene matches. CDR3 size: 14 residues. The CDR3, as DNA: TGTGCCAGTAAGTCCGGACAGGGAGATTCACCCCTCCACTTT. Amino acids: CASKSGQGDSPLHF. The variable domain in full, with the rest retrieved from reference TRBV19 and TRBJ1-6, is DGGITQSPKYLFRKEGQNVTLSCEQNLNHDAMYWYRQDPGQGLRLIYYSQIVNDFQKGDIAEGYSVSREKKESFPLTVTSAQKNPTAFYLCASKSGQGDSPLHFGNGTRLTVT.

This sequence joins TRBV5-5 and TRBJ1-2, with 7 bases lining up with TRBD1. CDR3 size: 15 residues. J lost 2 bases, V lost 0 bases, and 4 bases had no gene match. Germline CDR1 and CDR2: SGHKS and YYEKEE (reference sequence). The CDR3: CASSLASQGNYGYTF. CDR3 DNA sequence: TGTGCCAGCAGCTTGGCCTCACAGGGGAACTATGGCTACACCTTC.

This clone was detected ten times or more. The chain has TRBV28 and TRBJ1-1; tentatively, D is TRBD1 (6 bases). Trimming left V 8 bases short and J 8 bases short, with 24 bases between. CDR1 and CDR2 (germline): MDHEN, SYDVKM. CDR3 size: 15 residues. The CDR3 DNA reads TGTGCCAGCCATCTTCTGGGCAGGGGCATGGGGGAAGCTTTCTTT. Translation: CASHLLGRGMGEAFF.

The rearrangement joins TRBV21-1 to TRBJ2-7; TRBD1 is the table's D call and was not checked against the DNA. TRBV21-1 is flagged as a pseudogene. The CDR3 has 14 amino acids. CDR3 sequence reads: CASSKTGQAYEQYV. CDR3 nucleotides: TGTGCCAGCAGCAAGACCGGACAGGCCTACGAGCAGTACGTC.

This chain links TRBV18 with TRBJ1-2, with a tentative D call TRBD1 (5 bases). The germline V gene encodes CDR1 KGHSH and CDR2 LQKENI. This CDR3 is 16 amino acids long. With 3 bases removed from V and 2 bases from J, the gap between germline ends came to 16 bases. For the CDR3, the DNA is TGTGCCAGCTCACCTCTGGACACTGCCTTCAACTATGGCTACACCTTC. This codes for CASSPLDTAFNYGYTF.

V is TRBV4-1 and J is TRBJ1-2; 8 bases match TRBD1. Germline V CDR1 and CDR2: MGHRA, YSYEKL. This CDR3 spans 14 amino acids. V lost 4 bases to trimming and J lost 5 bases; unmatched junction nucleotides: 6. The CDR3 nucleotides are TGCGCCAGCAGCCCCCCGCAGGGGGCGTATGGCTACACCTTC. Protein sequence: CASSPPQGAYGYTF.

The chain joins TRBV19 to TRBJ1-6; no definite D call. The length of the CDR3 is 12 residues. The V end lost 4 bases, the J end lost 6 bases, and 4 bases lay between the germline ends. Germline lookup yields CDR1 LNHDA and CDR2 SQIVND (reference sequence). CDR3 residues: CASSTVNSPLHF. The CDR3 region has the DNA TGTGCCAGTAGTACCGTTAATTCACCCCTCCACTTT.

The CDR3 nucleotides are TGCAGCGTTGGGCTCCAGGGAACAATCGAAAAACTGTTTTTT. Encoded protein: CSVGLQGTIEKLFF. J is TRBJ1-4 and V is TRBV29-1, with D maybe TRBD1 (5 bases). The V and J ends lost 4 bases and 8 bases respectively, with 17 bases between them. The CDR3 is made up of 14 amino acids. CDR1 and CDR2 (germline): SQVTM, ANQGSEA.

The chain has TRBV5-1 and TRBJ1-1; perhaps TRBD1 as D (5 bases). The CDR3 length is 15 residues. CDR1 is SGHRS, CDR2 YFSETQ, per germline. V was shortened by 0 bases and J by 5 bases, with 14 bases between the two germline ends. CDR3 bases: TGCGCCAGCAGCTTGGAGGGACTCAAAGGGACTGAAGCTTTCTTT. Amino acids: CASSLEGLKGTEAFF.

The rearrangement links TRBV7-2 to TRBJ2-3; 14 bases are shared with TRBD2. Germline V CDR1 and CDR2: SGHTA, FQGNSA. The CDR3 consists of 16 residues. Losses at the gene ends were 5 bases for V and 5 bases for J; bases not matched to a gene: 6. This CDR3 is CASSPGLAGGLDTQYF. The CDR3 bases are TGTGCCAGCAGCCCCGGACTAGCGGGGGGTTTAGATACGCAGTATTTT.

The chain employs TRBV19 and TRBJ2-1; TRBD1 might be the D (5 bases). Germline lookup yields CDR1 LNHDA and CDR2 SQIVND (reference sequence). V shed 0 bases and J shed 5 bases, with 11 bases lying between them. The CDR3 extends over 15 amino acids. CDR3 DNA sequence: TGTGCCAGTAGTATAGAAGGGGCCCAGGACAATGAGCAGTTCTTC. Translating it yields CASSIEGAQDNEQFF.

The V gene is TRBV6-4, the J gene TRBJ2-7, with D uncertain. V was trimmed by 6 bases and J by 0 bases, leaving 3 bases between them. CDR1 MRHNA and CDR2 SNTAGT come from the germline V gene. The CDR3 has 11 amino acids. CDR3 sequence reads: CASRSSYEQYV. The CDR3 DNA reads TGTGCCAGCAGGAGCTCCTACGAGCAGTACGTC.

This clone was observed a single time. The CDR3 protein is CAWVPAAGGRDTQYF. CDR3 nucleotides: TGTGCCTGGGTCCCCGCAGCGGGGGGGCGGGATACGCAGTATTTT. The V gene is TRBV30, the J gene TRBJ2-3; TRBD2 aligns across 10 bases. CDR3 length: 15 residues. The trim removed 5 bases at V and 6 bases at J, leaving 11 bases unmatched. CDR1 and CDR2 (germline): GTSNPN, SVGIG (reference sequence).

This chain joins TRBV6-2 or TRBV6-3 and TRBJ1-5, with 9 bases identical to TRBD1. The germline CDR1 and CDR2 sequences are MNHEY and SVGEGT. The V segment lost 5 bases and the J segment 3 bases; nucleotides outside the gene matches: 11. The CDR3 runs 17 residues. The DNA for the CDR3 is TGTGCCAGCAGTACCTGGGGACAGGGATCCCCCAATCAGCCCCAGCATTTT. As protein: CASSTWGQGSPNQPQHF.

The V call is TRBV23-1, the J call TRBJ1-5; TRBD1 agrees at 7 bases. TRBV23-1 is marked as an open reading frame, function uncertain. Losses at the gene ends were 2 bases for V and 0 bases for J; bases not matched to a gene: 1. The CDR3 runs 15 residues. For the CDR3, the DNA is TGCGCCAGCAGTCAAGGACAGGATAGCAATCAGCCCCAGCATTTT. It encodes CASSQGQDSNQPQHF.

J is TRBJ2-6 and V is TRBV5-1; D not certain. Trimming removed 0 bases at V and 2 bases at J, with 6 bases between. The CDR3 contains 15 residues. Germline-derived CDR1 and CDR2 are SGHRS and YFSETQ. The CDR3 sequence: CASSLAGAGANVLTF. The CDR3 nucleotides are TGCGCCAGCAGCTTGGCAGGCGCTGGGGCCAACGTCCTGACTTTC.

The CDR3 DNA sequence: TGTGCCAGCAGTTTGAAAGGGAGCTCCTACGAGCAGTACTTC. It is translated as CASSLKGSSYEQYF. The V gene is TRBV6-5, the J gene TRBJ2-7, with D possibly being TRBD2 (5 bases). V was cut by 4 bases and J by 0 bases, with 10 bases left in between. This CDR3 is 14 amino acids long. The germline V gene encodes CDR1 MNHEY and CDR2 SVGAGI.